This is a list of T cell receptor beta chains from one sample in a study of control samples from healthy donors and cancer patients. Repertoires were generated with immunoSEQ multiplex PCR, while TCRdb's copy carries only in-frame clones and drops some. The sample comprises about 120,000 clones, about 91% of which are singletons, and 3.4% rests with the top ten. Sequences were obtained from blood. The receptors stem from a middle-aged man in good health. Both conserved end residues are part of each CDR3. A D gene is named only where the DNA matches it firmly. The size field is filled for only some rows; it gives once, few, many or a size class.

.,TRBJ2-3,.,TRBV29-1,TGCAGCGGGACTTGGCGGGGAGCAGATACGCAGTATTTT,CSGTWRGADTQYF
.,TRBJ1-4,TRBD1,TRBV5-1,TGCGCCAGCAGCTCTGGACAGGGGACTAATGAAAAACTGTTTTTT,CASSSGQGTNEKLFF
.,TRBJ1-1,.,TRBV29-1,TGCAGCGCCACCCCTGGCGGCAGGGCGGGAGCTTTCTTT,CSATPGGRAGAFF
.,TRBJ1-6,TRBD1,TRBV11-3,TGTGCCAGCAGCTCGGGACAGGTTGGTTCACCCCTCCACTTT,CASSSGQVGSPLHF
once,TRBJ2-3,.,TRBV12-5,TGTGCTAGTGGTTTGGTACTTAGGGGGACCACAGATACGCAGTATTTT,CASGLVLRGTTDTQYF
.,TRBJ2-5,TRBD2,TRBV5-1,TGCGCCAGCAGCTTGGCCGGAGCGGGGAGGCAAGAGACCCAGTACTTC,CASSLAGAGRQETQYF
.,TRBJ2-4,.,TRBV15,TGTGCCACCAATGCAATGCTAAAAGGCATTCAGTACTTC,CATNAMLKGIQYF
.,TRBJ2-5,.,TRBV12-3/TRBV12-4,TGTGCCAGCAGAACAGGTCGGTCTTGGGACTTC,CASRTGRSWDF
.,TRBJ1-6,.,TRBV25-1,TGTGCCAGCACCCCCCCGGGAAAGTTTGATTCACCCCTCCACTTT,CASTPPGKFDSPLHF
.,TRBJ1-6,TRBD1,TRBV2,TGTGCCAGCAGTCGGGACAGGGATAATTCACCCCTCCACTTT,CASSRDRDNSPLHF
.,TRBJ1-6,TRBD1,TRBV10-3,TGTGCTAACCAGGGGGGGTCCTATAATTCACCCCTCCACTTT,CANQGGSYNSPLHF
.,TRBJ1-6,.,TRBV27,TGTGCCAGCAGTTTAGGTGGAGGAGATAATTCACCCCTCCACTTT,CASSLGGGDNSPLHF
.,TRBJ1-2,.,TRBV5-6,TGTGCCAGCCGGATAGTAAAGGGGTATGGCTACACCTTC,CASRIVKGYGYTF
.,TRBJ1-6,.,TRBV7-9,TGTGCCAGCAGCTTGGACACCGATATCTCACCCCTCCACTTT,CASSLDTDISPLHF
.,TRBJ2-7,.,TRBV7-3,TGTGCCAGCAGCTTAACGTCGGTGGGCGGGCACGAGCAGTACTTC,CASSLTSVGGHEQYF
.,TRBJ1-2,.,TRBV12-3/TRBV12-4,TGTGCCAGCGGCGAGTGGCAGGTCTATGGCTACACCTTC,CASGEWQVYGYTF
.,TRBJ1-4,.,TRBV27,TGTGCCAGCAGTGGAGGGCTCGGAGAAAAACTGTTTTTT,CASSGGLGEKLFF
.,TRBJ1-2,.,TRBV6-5,TGTGCCAGCAGCGACCCAGCAACGGCCTATGGCTACACCTTC,CASSDPATAYGYTF
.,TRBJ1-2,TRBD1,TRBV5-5,TGTGCCAGCAGCCTAGACAGGGGTTTGTACTATGGCTACACCTTC,CASSLDRGLYYGYTF
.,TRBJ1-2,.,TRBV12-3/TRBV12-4,TGTGCCAGCGCTGACGGCAACTATGGCTACACCTTC,CASADGNYGYTF
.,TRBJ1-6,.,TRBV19,TGTGCCAGTAGTATACGGACAGTGAGTAATTCACCCCTCCACTTT,CASSIRTVSNSPLHF
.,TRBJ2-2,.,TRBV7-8,TGTGCCAGCAGCTTAGATCGGCAAAGGGACACCGGGGAGCTGTTTTTT,CASSLDRQRDTGELFF
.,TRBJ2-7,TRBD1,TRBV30,TGTGCCTTGCGGATTTGGACAGGGGGCTACGAGCAGTACTTC,CALRIWTGGYEQYF
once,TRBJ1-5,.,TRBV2,TGTGCCACCGGGGATAGCAATCAGCCCCAGCATTTT,CATGDSNQPQHF
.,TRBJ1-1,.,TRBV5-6,TGTGCCAGCAGCTTGGATACCCGCAGGGGTGTAGGAGCTTTCTTT,CASSLDTRRGVGAFF
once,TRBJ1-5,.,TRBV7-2,TGTGCCAGCAGCCCGGGGCTCGCCCGGCCCCAGCATTTT,CASSPGLARPQHF
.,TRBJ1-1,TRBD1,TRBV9,TGTGCCAGCAGCATCTTAGCCGACGGGACAGGCCTTGAGGCTGAAGCTTTCTTT,CASSILADGTGLEAEAFF
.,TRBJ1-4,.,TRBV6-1,TGTGCCAGCAGTGAAGGGGGGCTTGCAACTAATGAAAAACTGTTTTTT,CASSEGGLATNEKLFF
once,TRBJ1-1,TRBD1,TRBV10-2,TGCGCCAGCAGTGATGAGGGGGCGCGCTCTGAAGCTTTCTTT,CASSDEGARSEAFF
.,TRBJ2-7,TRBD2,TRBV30,TGTGCCTGGAACGGGGGGGCAGGGGCCCTGGGGGAGCAGTACTTC,CAWNGGAGALGEQYF
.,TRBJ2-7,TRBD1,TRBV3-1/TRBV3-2,TGTGCCAGCAGCCGGGACAGGGTCAACGAGCAGTACTTC,CASSRDRVNEQYF
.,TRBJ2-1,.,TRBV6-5,TGTGCCAGCATAGGGGGGGGCTTAACTGAGCAGTTCTTC,CASIGGGLTEQFF